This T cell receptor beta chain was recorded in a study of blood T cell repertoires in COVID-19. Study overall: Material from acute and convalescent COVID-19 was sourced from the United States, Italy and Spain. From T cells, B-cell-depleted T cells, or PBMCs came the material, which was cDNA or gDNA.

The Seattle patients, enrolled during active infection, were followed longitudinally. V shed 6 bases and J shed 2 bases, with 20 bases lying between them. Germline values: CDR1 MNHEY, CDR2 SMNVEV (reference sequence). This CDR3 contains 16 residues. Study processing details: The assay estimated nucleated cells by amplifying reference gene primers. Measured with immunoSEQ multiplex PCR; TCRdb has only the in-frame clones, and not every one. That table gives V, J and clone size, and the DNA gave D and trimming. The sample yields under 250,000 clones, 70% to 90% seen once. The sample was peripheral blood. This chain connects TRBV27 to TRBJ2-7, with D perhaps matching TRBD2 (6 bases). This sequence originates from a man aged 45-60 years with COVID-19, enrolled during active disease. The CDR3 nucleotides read TGTGCCAGCAGCCGGGGGAGGAGTTCGGGTACCTACGAGCAGTACTTC. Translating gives CASSRGRSSGTYEQYF.